The clone carrying this TCR beta chain was recorded a few times. The antigen remains unidentified. Combining iRepertoire HTBI primers with Arm-PCR of CDR3 regions, the authors built TCR beta libraries. TCRdb recomputed calls from the multiplex PCR reads with MiXCR, one row per CDR3 protein. The sample has about 620,000 distinct CDR3 sequences; approximately 15% are singletons. This sample was included in a study of regulatory T cells in long-lasting Graves disease. As for the study in general: Antithyroid drugs had been given to newly diagnosed Graves' patients for under 3 months.

The study, taken as a whole, reports: Less diverse TCR repertoires were seen in persistent Graves' patients than in newly diagnosed ones.

The CDR3 is 16 residues long. V dropped 5 bases and J dropped 6 bases, with 21 bases sitting between them. Per the germline V gene, CDR1 is MNHEY and CDR2 is SVGEGT. Indicated time point: newly diagnosed GD, antithyroid drugs for less than 3 months. RNA from PBMCs was the source of the TCR library. This sample also appeared in a second study, on T cells in Graves' hyperthyroidism and ophthalmopathy. That publication notes: Each diagnosis drew on symptoms, thyroxine, TRAb, thyroid ultrasound and orbital computed tomography findings. Using the HTBI primer set, a first-round RT-PCR was run on the TCR CDR3.

This TCR was sampled from a woman under 40 with Graves disease. Sequenced here: peripheral blood mononuclear cells (PBMCs), sampled at new diagnosis, from a patient treated with antithyroid drugs. This chain uses TRBV6-2 or TRBV6-3 with TRBJ2-3; the D gene is possibly TRBD1 (6 bases). Written as DNA, the CDR3 is TGTGCCAGCAGTGAATTCGGCAGGGGAAGGTTGGATACGCAGTATTTT. As protein: CASSEFGRGRLDTQYF.